These 11 T cell receptor beta chains originate from one sample sequenced in a study of T cells in Graves' hyperthyroidism and ophthalmopathy. TCR beta CDR3 sequences were amplified from RNA transcripts. TCR CDR3 regions were first amplified by RT-PCR with HTBI primers. TCRdb ran MiXCR on the multiplex PCR reads and lists one entry per CDR3 protein. The table lists hundreds of thousands of distinct CDR3 sequences, about a third of them singletons. Sequencing was done on a sample of blood. The receptor source for this set is a woman between 40 and 50 years old with Graves' hyperthyroidism.

The chain joins TRBV5-6 to TRBJ1-2; D is undetermined. V lost 10 bases to trimming and J lost 3 bases, with 7 bases between them. Germline CDR1 is SGHDT and CDR2 is YYEEEE. The CDR3 runs to 10 residues. DNA for the CDR3: TGTGCCTGGTGGGACTATGGCTACACCTTC. As protein: CAWWDYGYTF.

V and J are TRBV15 and TRBJ1-6; D gene uncertain. V lost 0 bases and J lost 3, with 6 bases in between. This CDR3 contains 15 residues. Germline V CDR1 and CDR2: LNHNV, YYDKDF (reference sequence). CDR3 DNA sequence: TGTGCCACCAGCAGAGATTCGGGCTATAATTCACCCCTCCACTTT. Residues: CATSRDSGYNSPLHF.

This clonotype has at least ten counts. The chain employs TRBV20-1 and TRBJ1-2; D is possibly TRBD1 (6 bases). The CDR3 is made up of 13 amino acids. Trimming took 7 bases from V and 1 from J, leaving 13 bases between them. Germline V gene sequence: CDR1 DFQATT, CDR2 SNEGSKA (reference sequence). The CDR3 DNA follows: TGCAGTGTGGTTCAGGACAGTAACTATGGCTACACCTTC. Encoded protein: CSVVQDSNYGYTF.

The rearrangement uses TRBV5-1 and TRBJ1-2; weak D call: TRBD1 (5 bases). Trimming shortened V by 0 bases and J by 4 bases, and 10 bases separated the two germline ends. CDR3 length equals 14 residues. Germline CDR1 SGHRS, CDR2 YFSETQ. The CDR3 region is CASSLGRQGYGYTF. Written as DNA, the CDR3 is TGCGCCAGCAGCTTGGGCAGGCAGGGCTATGGCTACACCTTC.

Here the CDR3 reads CASSQDSSGRAGETQYF. The CDR3, as DNA: TGTGCCAGCAGCCAAGATTCTAGCGGGAGGGCCGGGGAGACCCAGTACTTC. V and J are TRBV7-6 and TRBJ2-5; 12 nucleotides line up with TRBD2. Looked up from germline, CDR1 is SGHVS and CDR2 is FNYEAQ. Trimming removed 5 bases from V and 5 bases from J; junction bases left unmatched: 12. The CDR3 is 17 residues long.

The V and J genes are TRBV2 and TRBJ1-4; 8 nucleotides align to TRBD1. J lost 5 bases, V lost 4 bases, and 9 bases had no gene match. Germline V gene data show CDR1 as SNHLY and CDR2 as FYNNEI. The CDR3 is made up of 16 amino acids. The CDR3 sequence: CASSGLRTGPNEKLFF. CDR3 sequence (DNA): TGTGCCAGCAGTGGATTGAGGACAGGGCCGAATGAAAAACTGTTTTTT.

Comments on this clonotype: This could be a read error, since a much larger clone is one nucleotide away. This rearrangement joins TRBV29-1 to TRBJ1-2, with D hard to call. Germline CDR1 and CDR2: SQVTM and ANQGSEA. The CDR3 runs 13 residues. The V and J ends lost 4 bases and 6 bases respectively, with 15 bases between them. CDR3 nucleotides: TGCAGCGTTGGCCCCCCTCGGATCGATGGCTACACCTTC. Translated, it gives CSVGPPRIDGYTF.

In this sample, this clonotype turned up once. The CDR3 nucleotides are TGTGCCAGCACCCTGGGCGGGAGTACTGGGGAGACCCAGTACTTC. This encodes CASTLGGSTGETQYF. The rearrangement links TRBV28 to TRBJ2-5, with 7 bases matching TRBD2. The CDR3 consists of 15 residues. Germline V gene lookup returns CDR1 MDHEN and CDR2 SYDVKM. The V and J ends lost 7 bases and 5 bases, in that order; junction bases with no gene match: 13.

J is TRBJ1-2 and V is TRBV7-9; perhaps TRBD1 as D (5 bases). Trimming took off 2 bases at V and 3 bases at J, with 25 bases between the two ends. The V gene's germline CDR1 is SEHNR and CDR2 FQNEAQ (reference sequence). The CDR3 extends over 19 amino acids. The CDR3 DNA is TGTGCCAGCAGCTTAACAGGCCTACACACGGATATGGGGGACTATGGCTACACCTTC. Its translation is CASSLTGLHTDMGDYGYTF.

This clonotype was seen many times. The CDR3, as DNA: TGCAGTGCCATACCCGCTCAGGTGCTGAACACTGAAGCTTTCTTT. This encodes CSAIPAQVLNTEAFF. This chain joins TRBV20-1 and TRBJ1-1; D is ambiguous. The CDR3 sequence is 15 residues long. Germline CDR1 reads DFQATT; CDR2 reads SNEGSKA (reference sequence). With 6 bases removed from V and 0 bases from J, the gap between germline ends came to 17 bases.

This clonotype occurred many times. V and J are TRBV7-6 and TRBJ2-5, with D possibly matching TRBD1 (6 bases). The CDR3 length is 15 residues. Germline V gene data show CDR1 as SGHVS and CDR2 as FNYEAQ. V was cut by 1 base and J by 2 bases, with 11 bases left in between. The CDR3: CASSLEGTLQETQYF. CDR3 in DNA: TGTGCCAGCAGCTTAGAGGGGACACTTCAAGAGACCCAGTACTTC.